The 6 T cell receptor beta chains below come from one sample, sequenced in a study of tumor-infiltrating lymphocytes in primary liver carcinoma. Bulk tissue was left unsorted, and RNA and DNA were co-extracted from 20-30 mg of it. Reverse transcription of 450 to 500 ng total RNA with a constant-region primer produced TCR beta cDNA. Modified slightly, ARM-PCR produced TCR beta libraries over three nested multiplex PCR rounds. PCR rounds one and two used TRBV1-TRBV30 forward primers with a C-beta reverse primer for about 9 cycles each. TCRdb reanalysed the multiplex PCR reads using MiXCR and keeps one entry per CDR3 protein. The sample yields about 32,000 distinct CDR3 sequences, 70% to 80% seen once. Material for sequencing was liver tumor tissue from sampling region 4. Subset in this sample: tumor region T4, right-lateral pole. These receptors came from a man aged 40-55 years with primary liver carcinoma and hepatitis B virus infection.

Worth noting for this clonotype: A read error may be the cause here, since a much bigger clone is one base away. This chain connects TRBV19 to TRBJ1-2, with a weak D call TRBD1 (6 bases). Germline V gene lookup returns CDR1 LNHDA and CDR2 SQIVND (reference sequence). The CDR3 totals 13 residues. Trimming left V 7 bases short and J 4 bases short, with 13 bases between. CDR3 nucleotide sequence: TGTGCCAGTACCACAGGACAGCTCTATGGCTACACCTTC. Protein product: CASTTGQLYGYTF.

To note about this clonotype: One end of the junction fails to match germline, which may point to a read error. This chain links TRBV29-1 with TRBJ2-7, with unresolved D. From germline, CDR1 is SQVTM and CDR2 ANQGSEA. The CDR3 has 16 residues. CDR3 sequence reads: CSAMTSETSTPYELYF. Written as DNA, the CDR3 is TGCAGCGCCATGACATCTGAGACCAGCACTCCCTACGAGCTGTACTTC.

With regard to this clonotype: The junction shows a germline mismatch at one end, possibly a read error. The chain couples TRBV28 to TRBJ2-3; no reliable D call. This CDR3 contains 13 residues. Germline V gene lookup returns CDR1 MDHEN and CDR2 SYDVKM. CDR3 sequence (DNA): TGTGCCAGCAGTTTAGGAAGCAGATATACACAGTATTTT. Its translation is CASSLGSRYTQYF.

In DNA form, the CDR3 reads TGCGCCAGCAGCCCTAACTCAGGGTCCGTCTTGTACGAGCAGTACTTC. Its translation: CASSPNSGSVLYEQYF. This rearrangement joins TRBV5-1 to TRBJ2-7; possible D gene TRBD1, 5 bases. Trimming removed 4 bases from V and 4 bases from J, with 21 bases in between. CDR1 and CDR2 (germline): SGHRS, YFSETQ. The CDR3 has 16 amino acids.

Concerning this clonotype itself: A much bigger clone sits one base away, suggesting this may be a read error. The conserved phenylalanine or tryptophan normally closing the CDR3 is absent here, so this likely arose from a read error. The DNA is left out, because the CDR3 cannot be placed on it with certainty; the CDR3 is given as TCRdb lists it. This chain uses TRBV29-1 with TRBJ2-5. Termini included, the CDR3 measures 15 amino acids. CDR1 is SQVTM and CDR2 is ANQGSEA in the germline V gene. The CDR3 region is CSVEGLGHFQETRYL.

As regards this clonotype: This may be a read error, as it is one base from a much larger clone. The CDR3: CASSLRQNMGTDTQYF. DNA of the CDR3: TGTGCCAGCTCACTCCGACAGAACATGGGCACAGATACGCAGTATTTT. The V call is TRBV18, the J call TRBJ2-3; TRBD1 might be the D (5 bases). The germline V gene encodes CDR1 KGHSH and CDR2 LQKENI. This CDR3 has 16 amino acids. Trimming shortened V by 4 bases and J by 1 base, and 15 bases separated the two germline ends.